The clone carrying this T cell receptor beta chain was detected only a few times. The target antigen is unknown. The whole isolated RNA underwent reverse transcription, so sequencing captured expressed TCRB transcripts. The protocol was immunoSEQ multiplex PCR, while the TCRdb copy is restricted to in-frame clones and leaves out a portion. The data hold roughly 610,000 clones, with around 16% observed a single time. This sample stems from a study of beta chain features in type 1 diabetes. Regarding the study as a whole: A closer apparent resemblance between naive, central memory and Treg TCRB repertoires was seen in patients than in healthy donors.

The CDR3 is made up of 16 amino acids. Germline CDR1 reads SGHVS; CDR2 reads FQNEAQ. The junction had 9 bases not matched to a gene; V was cut back by 5 bases and J by 5 bases. This clonotype was obtained from a man younger than 30 in good health. The chain carries TRBV7-8 and TRBJ2-2, with TRBD1 matching over 9 bases. The sequencing input was naive CD4+ T cells from blood. CDR3 sequence: CASSQTGGRVTGELFF. The CDR3 DNA reads as TGTGCCAGCAGCCAAACAGGGGGCCGAGTGACCGGGGAGCTGTTTTTT.